Below, 3 T cell receptor beta chains from the same sample are listed, as sequenced in a study of blood T cell repertoires in COVID-19. Clones were sequenced by immunoSEQ multiplex PCR, and TCRdb holds only the in-frame ones, with some missing. Here the sample spans 320,000 or so clones, about 88% being singletons. Sample: PBMCs or T cells enriched from blood (not recorded which). The source of these receptors is a woman aged 30 to 39 who had recovered from COVID-19.

The V call is TRBV6-2 or TRBV6-3, the J call TRBJ1-1, with D maybe TRBD1 (5 bases). The V end lost 2 bases, the J end lost 1 base, and 11 bases lay between the germline ends. Germline V gives CDR1 MNHEY, CDR2 SVGEGT. This CDR3 is built from 15 residues. The CDR3 nucleotides read TGTGCCAGCAGTTACAGTGTCGGACAGAACACTGAAGCTTTCTTT. Amino acid sequence: CASSYSVGQNTEAFF.

The chain joins TRBV29-1 to TRBJ2-5; 8 positions agree with TRBD2. The CDR3 contains 12 residues. V was clipped by 8 bases and J by 1 base; unmatched bases: 3. Germline CDR1 is SQVTM and CDR2 is ANQGSEA. CDR3 sequence reads: CSCAGGQETQYF. Here the CDR3 DNA reads TGCAGCTGTGCGGGGGGCCAAGAGACCCAGTACTTC. The full variable domain, completed using reference TRBV29-1 and TRBJ2-5, is SAVISQKPSRDICQRGTSLTIQCQVDSQVTMMFWYRQQPGQSLTLIATANQGSEATYESGFVIDKFPISRPNLTFSTLTVSNMSPEDSSIYLCSCAGGQETQYFGPGTRLLVL.

This chain uses TRBV4-1 with TRBJ2-7; 9 bases line up with TRBD2. Germline CDR1 MGHRA, CDR2 YSYEKL. The J segment lost 4 bases and the V segment lost 2 bases, leaving 3 bases of the junction unmatched. This CDR3 has 14 residues. The CDR3 DNA reads as TGCGCCAGCAGCCAACTAGCGGGGACTTACGAGCAGTACTTC. Amino acids: CASSQLAGTYEQYF.